This T cell receptor beta chain was captured in a study of cytomegalovirus exposure and HLA in healthy donors. About this clone itself: As yet, its antigen is unknown.

General study findings and limits: In terms of immune exposure information, only CMV serostatus was available.

PCR involved 60 Vbeta and 13 Jbeta primers. Generated by immunoSEQ multiplex PCR, the TCRdb table keeps only in-frame clones and is missing some. The repertoire has 270,000 or so clones, roughly 89% of them found once; the top ten carry 3.5% to 4.5%. The CDR3 is made up of 14 amino acids. Germline-derived CDR1 and CDR2 are KGHSH and LQKENI. V shed 5 bases, J shed 5 bases, and the junction held 4 bases outside the gene matches. Though nominally healthy at sampling, donors likely had unrecorded immune exposures. The sequenced sample consisted of PBMCs. The receptor was isolated from a man between 40 and 49 years old in good health and CMV-seropositive. The chain has TRBV18 and TRBJ2-7, with 12 bases fitting TRBD1. CDR3 amino acids: CASSSGTGGDEQYF. CDR3 nucleotide sequence: TGTGCCAGCTCATCCGGGACAGGGGGCGACGAGCAGTACTTC.